This T cell receptor (beta chain) was identified in a study of T cell changes during pregnancy in multiple sclerosis. Germline trimming cut 1 base from V and 8 bases from J; bases unmatched to any gene: 2. The V gene's germline CDR1 is SEHNR and CDR2 FQNEAQ (reference sequence). The CDR3 has 15 amino acids. This clone was seen just once. Using immunoSEQ multiplex PCR, the repertoire was profiled, and TCRdb retains in-frame clones only, with some absent. The sample shows 70,000 to 90,000 clones, 80% to 95% of them seen only once. The rearrangement uses TRBV7-9 and TRBJ1-6, with 10 nucleotides matching TRBD1. Specimen: peripheral blood, collected in the second trimester of pregnancy. This TCR derives from a female donor in good health, enrolled as a control in a pregnancy study. CDR3 bases: TGTGCCAGCAGCTTAGGGGGACAGGGGTATTCACCCCTCCACTTT. Its translation is CASSLGGQGYSPLHF.